This TCR beta chain derives from a study of T cells expressing NK-cell markers. On the study more broadly: The eight sequenced donors comprised seven who were HCMV-seropositive and one who was seronegative.

Study-level results: A handful of donors carried dominant NKG2C+ clonotypes that made up about 1.0-7.0% of their CD8+ T cells. Evidence did not settle whether expanded NKG2C+ T cell clones targeted HCMV.

In germline, CDR1 is WNHNN, CDR2 SYGVQD (reference sequence). This CDR3 comprises 17 residues. Beta-chain TCR cDNA was generated via 5'RACE template switching with UMIs. Reprocessing the 5' RACE reads, TCRdb reports a single entry for every CDR3 protein and omits DNA. Found here are around 260,000 distinct CDR3 sequences; the top ten clones hold around 3.9%. Regarding this clonotype: Its antigen is undetermined.

The chain combines TRBV10-1 with TRBJ2-3; TCRdb designates TRBD2, a call that cannot be tested without DNA. Material: blood T cells: a sorted CD56 or NKG2C T cell subset, CD4+ or CD8+ T cells, or bulk PBMC T cells (not recorded which). The source is a woman aged 18-69 years in good health. This CDR3 reads CASSESKGRGITDTQYF.